Shown below are 5 T cell receptor beta chains from a single sample sequenced in a study of blood T cell repertoires in COVID-19. Profiled with immunoSEQ multiplex PCR; TCRdb holds only in-frame clones, not every one. The repertoire holds some 33,000 clones, with around 84% as singletons. Sequenced material: peripheral blood. These receptor sequences come from a human donor in a cohort sampled during active COVID-19.

In its sample, this clone was seen once. The chain uses TRBV7-2 and TRBJ2-7; TRBD1 matches at 9 bases. This CDR3 has 16 amino acids. Looked up from germline, CDR1 is SGHTA and CDR2 is FQGNSA. Trimming cost V 1 base and J 1 base; bases outside gene matches: 5. CDR3 DNA: TGTGCCAGCAGCTTAGTGGGGGGGACAGGGTCCTACGAGCAGTACTTC. It encodes CASSLVGGTGSYEQYF.

The rearrangement joins TRBV6-5 to TRBJ2-7; maybe TRBD1 (5 bases). Between the trimmed V and J ends, which lost 7 bases and 5 bases, there was a span of 15 bases. Germline V CDR1 and CDR2: MNHEY, SVGAGI. The CDR3 runs 13 residues. In nucleotides, the CDR3 is TGTGCCAGCAAACCAGGGTTTTCGGACGAGCAGTACTTC. Translation: CASKPGFSDEQYF.

V and J are TRBV7-8 and TRBJ2-2; TRBD2 might be the D (7 bases). Germline-derived CDR1 and CDR2 are SGHVS and FQNEAQ. The CDR3 has 14 amino acids. Between the trimmed V and J ends, which lost 0 bases and 8 bases, there was a span of 10 bases. The CDR3 sequence: CASSLAGGLGELFF. CDR3 nucleotides: TGTGCCAGCAGCTTAGCGGGGGGGCTAGGGGAGCTGTTTTTT.

The chain is built from TRBV5-1 and TRBJ1-6; 9 bases match TRBD1. Germline V CDR1 and CDR2: SGHRS, YFSETQ. The CDR3 extends over 15 amino acids. V gave up 7 bases and J gave up 9 bases; unmatched junction bases: 11. The CDR3 nucleotides read TGCGCCAGCGGGACAGGGCCCGGGATTGTTTCACCCCTCCACTTT. This codes for CASGTGPGIVSPLHF.

The table lists this clone with a few counts. The genes are TRBV4-1 and TRBJ1-4, with 9 bases that match TRBD1. Germline V gene sequence: CDR1 MGHRA, CDR2 YSYEKL. The CDR3 covers 14 residues. Losses at the gene ends were 4 bases for V and 7 bases for J; bases not matched to a gene: 4. CDR3 bases: TGCGCCAGCAGCCTGGGACAGGGTCGTGAAAAACTGTTTTTT. Translating gives CASSLGQGREKLFF.